This record concerns one TCR beta chain sequence. Other DNA sequences in this sample translate to the same CDR3. Using immunoSEQ multiplex PCR, the repertoire was profiled, and TCRdb retains in-frame clones only, with some absent. This table has about 660,000 clones, roughly 90% appearing once. The ends lost 6 bases at V and 3 bases at J; junction bases unmatched: 4. Germline CDR1 and CDR2: LGHNA and YSLEER. CDR3 size: 13 residues. This entry comes from a study of shared T cell receptors in the human thymus. The sample was also reused in another study, on human thymus T cells. From that report: Obtained as resections during corrective heart surgery, the thymus tissue was then studied. Apparent bias marked the V and J gene usage of thymic and blood repertoires. Related reports documented highly overlapping thymic repertoires among unrelated individuals.

Sample: thymocytes. The source of this sequence is a boy in the first two years of life with a congenital heart defect. The rearrangement links TRBV4-3 to TRBJ2-5, with 7 bases that match TRBD2. The CDR3 spells CASSQGGEETQYF. The CDR3 DNA reads TGCGCCAGCAGTCAGGGAGGGGAAGAGACCCAGTACTTC.